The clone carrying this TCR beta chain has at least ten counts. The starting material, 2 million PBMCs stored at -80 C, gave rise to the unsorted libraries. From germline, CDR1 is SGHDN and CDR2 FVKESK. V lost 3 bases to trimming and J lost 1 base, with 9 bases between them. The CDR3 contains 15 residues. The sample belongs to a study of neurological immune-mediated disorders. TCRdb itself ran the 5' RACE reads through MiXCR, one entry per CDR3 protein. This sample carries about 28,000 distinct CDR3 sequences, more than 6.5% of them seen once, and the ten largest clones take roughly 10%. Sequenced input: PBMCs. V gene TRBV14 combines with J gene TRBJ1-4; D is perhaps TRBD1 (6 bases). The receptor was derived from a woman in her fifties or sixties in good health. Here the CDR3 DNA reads TGTGCCAGCAGCCATGTCAGGGGAACTAATGAAAAACTGTTTTTT. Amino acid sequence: CASSHVRGTNEKLFF.